The entry below gives a single T cell receptor (beta chain) sequence along with its context. The antigen is undetermined. The sample comes from a study of shared clonotypes between healthy human individuals. Findings and limits, study-wide: Naive subsets typically showed greater estimated richness than memory subsets.

The assay used deep level. Per the original data handling: Owing to the provision of junction-only sequences devoid of quality scores by immunoSEQ, filtering differed. Produced via immunoSEQ multiplex PCR; TCRdb's table is partial and in-frame only. That table furnishes V, J and clone size, whereas the DNA furnished D and trimming. This sample has about 2.3 million clones, with 90% to 95% found just once. V was cut by 0 bases and J by 2 bases, with 20 bases left in between. The CDR3 runs to 18 residues. Germline CDR1 SGDLS, CDR2 YYNGEE. The TCR sequence derives from a man between 18 and 29 years old in good health. Some clones in this sample may be carry-over from other donors' samples. The sequenced material came from naive CD4+ T cells from PBMCs. Subset: CD45RA+ positively selected. The rearrangement joins TRBV9 to TRBJ1-2; the D is unclear. Written as DNA, the CDR3 is TGTGCCAGCAGCGTAGCTAAGGAGAGGTCTTATAGAAACTATGGCTACACCTTC. Translation: CASSVAKERSYRNYGYTF. The full variable domain, its missing parts supplied by reference TRBV9 and TRBJ1-2, is DSGVTQTPKHLITATGQRVTLRCSPRSGDLSVYWYQQSLDQGLQFLIQYYNGEERAKGNILERFSAQQFPDLHSELNLSSLELGDSALYFCASSVAKERSYRNYGYTFGSGTRLTVV.